Listed below are T cell receptor beta chains from one sample, sequenced in a study of shared clonotypes between healthy human individuals. Libraries were prepared by immunoSEQ multiplex PCR; TCRdb keeps only in-frame clonotypes and omits some of them. The sample has nearly 500,000 clones, around 78% seen once. Sequenced: PBMCs. Receptors originate from a woman aged 40 to 50 in good health. Some clones in this sample may be carry-over from other donors' samples. Both conserved end residues are part of each CDR3. Each record gives: V gene, clone size, J gene, D gene, CDR3 protein, CDR3 DNA. D genes are given only for firm matches. Expanded clones get a size class; other rows say once, few or many, or leave the size out.

V: TRBV10-3
size: -
J: TRBJ2-7
D: -
CDR3: CAIGEEGVSYEQYF
DNA: TGTGCCATAGGCGAAGAAGGGGTTTCCTACGAGCAGTACTTC

V: TRBV7-2
size: few
J: TRBJ1-2
D: -
CDR3: CASSFPGLYGYTF
DNA: TGTGCCAGCAGCTTTCCGGGACTTTATGGCTACACCTTC

V: TRBV11-2
size: -
J: TRBJ2-3
D: TRBD2
CDR3: CASSPRTSGSTDTQYF
DNA: TGTGCCAGCAGCCCACGGACTAGCGGTAGCACAGATACGCAGTATTTT

V: TRBV4-2
size: -
J: TRBJ2-7
D: -
CDR3: CASSRSGTPSYEQYF
DNA: TGTGCCAGCAGCCGTTCCGGGACTCCCTCCTACGAGCAGTACTTC

V: TRBV5-6
size: -
J: TRBJ2-5
D: -
CDR3: CASSPSWVETQYF
DNA: TGTGCCAGCAGCCCCTCGTGGGTAGAGACCCAGTACTTC

V: TRBV7-2
size: -
J: TRBJ2-1
D: -
CDR3: CASSLGGAHNEQFF
DNA: TGTGCCAGCAGCTTAGGCGGAGCACACAATGAGCAGTTCTTC

V: TRBV6-1
size: -
J: TRBJ2-7
D: -
CDR3: CAISEGPSSSYEQYF
DNA: TGTGCCATCAGTGAGGGGCCTTCGTCGTCCTACGAGCAGTACTTC

V: TRBV5-1
size: -
J: TRBJ2-7
D: TRBD1
CDR3: CASSLESGGRDEQYF
DNA: TGCGCCAGCAGCTTGGAATCAGGGGGTAGGGACGAGCAGTACTTC

V: TRBV5-1
size: -
J: TRBJ2-5
D: -
CDR3: CASSLAPPQETQYF
DNA: TGCGCCAGCAGCTTGGCCCCTCCTCAAGAGACCCAGTACTTC

V: TRBV10-3
size: -
J: TRBJ1-3
D: -
CDR3: CAISESVGHTIYF
DNA: TGTGCCATCAGTGAGTCGGTCGGGCACACCATATATTTT

V: TRBV9
size: -
J: TRBJ2-7
D: -
CDR3: CASSVGGDPYEQYF
DNA: TGTGCCAGCAGCGTAGGTGGGGACCCCTACGAGCAGTACTTC

V: TRBV30
size: -
J: TRBJ2-1
D: TRBD2
CDR3: CAWVTSGSPYNEQFF
DNA: TGTGCCTGGGTAACTAGCGGGAGTCCCTACAATGAGCAGTTCTTC